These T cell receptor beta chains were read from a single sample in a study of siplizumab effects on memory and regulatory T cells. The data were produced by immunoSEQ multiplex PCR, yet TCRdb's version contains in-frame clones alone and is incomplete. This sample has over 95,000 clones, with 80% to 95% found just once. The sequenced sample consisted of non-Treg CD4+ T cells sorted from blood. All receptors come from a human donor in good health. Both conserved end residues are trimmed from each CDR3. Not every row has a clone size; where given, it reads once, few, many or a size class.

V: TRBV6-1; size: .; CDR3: ASSEGRGQGF
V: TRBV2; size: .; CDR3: ASTPGTGAGNTIY
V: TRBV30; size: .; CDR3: AWALGTGLYEQY
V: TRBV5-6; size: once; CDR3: ASSLGQPNSPLH
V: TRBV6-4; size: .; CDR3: ASTQDGRGNSPLH
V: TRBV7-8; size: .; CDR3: ASSLDLSNQPQH
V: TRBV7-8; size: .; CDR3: ASSLWDNNEQF
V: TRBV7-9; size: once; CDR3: ASSLKSGADTNEQF
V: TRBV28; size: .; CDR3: ASSSLGGRREKLF
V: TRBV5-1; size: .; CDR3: ASSLDGSATNEKLF
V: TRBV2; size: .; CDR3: ASSRQGGQETQY
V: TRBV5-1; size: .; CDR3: ASSLFSAGTGPHEQY
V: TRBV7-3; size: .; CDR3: ASSSGMNTEAF
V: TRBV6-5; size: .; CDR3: ASSRSSGGAYEQF
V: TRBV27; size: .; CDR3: ASSFVAGAYEQY
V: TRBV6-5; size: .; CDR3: ASGQGVPISPLH
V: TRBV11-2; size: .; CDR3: ASRGIRGRQNTIY
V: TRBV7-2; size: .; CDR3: ASSLAGGQTEAF
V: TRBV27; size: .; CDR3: ASSFRTGLSYEQY
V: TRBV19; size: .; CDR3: ASSISGASTDTQY
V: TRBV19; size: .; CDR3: ASSNRYQETQY
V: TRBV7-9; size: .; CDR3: ASSFARTEAF
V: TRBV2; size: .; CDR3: ASSIGLGEKLF
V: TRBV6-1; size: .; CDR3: ASSGRGQGAYLYGYT
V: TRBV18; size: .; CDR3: ASSTIGETNYGYT
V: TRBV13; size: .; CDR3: ASSPRLLGGQETQY
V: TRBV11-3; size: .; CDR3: ASSRRDRGREQY
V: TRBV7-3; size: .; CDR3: ASSSTGTSGAF
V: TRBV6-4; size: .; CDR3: ASSDSTGGADTQY
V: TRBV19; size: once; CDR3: ASRGDTYSGNTIY
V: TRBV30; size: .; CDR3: AWTRPGQPEKNYGYT
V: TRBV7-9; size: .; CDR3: ASSNAGGPLIAQY
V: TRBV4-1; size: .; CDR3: ASSQTRTGGGYGYT
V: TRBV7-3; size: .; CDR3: ASSRIGIDEQF
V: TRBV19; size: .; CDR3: ASIYRGGNQPQH
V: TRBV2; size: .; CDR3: ASSVRATNTEAF
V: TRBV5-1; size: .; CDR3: ASSLGGPGRLTDTQY
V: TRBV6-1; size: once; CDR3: ASSVELTGELF
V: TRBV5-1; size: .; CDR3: ASSSASGGTTTDTQY
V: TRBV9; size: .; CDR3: ASSVSGGGNTEAF
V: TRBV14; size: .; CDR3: ASSQAGTSGGTDTQY
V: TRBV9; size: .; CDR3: ASSVGDRGLYEQY
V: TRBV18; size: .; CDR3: ASSPPEEGLHNYGYT
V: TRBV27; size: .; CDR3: ASSLSGTVNTEAF